This TCR beta chain was retrieved from a study of blood T cell repertoires in COVID-19. TCRdb keeps only in-frame clones here, not all; method: immunoSEQ multiplex PCR. The sample carries 250,000 to 300,000 clones, approximately 88% recorded once. Sample: peripheral blood. The source of this sequence is a woman aged 30 to 39 who had recovered from COVID-19.

Here the CDR3 reads CASSSTTPTGETQYF. DNA for the CDR3: TGTGCCAGCAGCTCCACTACCCCAACAGGGGAGACGCAGTATTTT. This sequence joins TRBV7-9 and TRBJ2-3; 7 nucleotides match TRBD1. The V and J ends lost 4 bases and 9 bases, in that order; junction bases with no gene match: 13. The CDR3 extends over 15 amino acids. In germline, CDR1 is SEHNR, CDR2 FQNEAQ (reference sequence).